The 5 T cell receptor beta chains in this list originate from one sample, sequenced in a study of early T cells in non-severe SARS-CoV-2 infection. MiXCR, applied by TCRdb to the 5' RACE reads, yields one record per CDR3 protein. Of about 80,000 distinct CDR3 sequences listed, roughly 12% are singletons. The specimen comprised whole blood, sampled at baseline. The receptor set was obtained from an adult who was a healthcare worker with PCR-confirmed SARS-CoV-2 infection or an uninfected control (not recorded which). The donor label of this sample is uncertain.

J is TRBJ1-5 and V is TRBV6-6; D gene uncertain. This CDR3 spans 14 amino acids. V was shortened by 6 bases and J by 7 bases, with 16 bases between the two germline ends. From germline, CDR1 is MNHNY and CDR2 SVGAGI (reference sequence). The CDR3 spells CASRPLSGRQPQHF. The DNA of the CDR3 is TGTGCCAGCAGGCCCCTGTCTGGACGGCAGCCCCAGCATTTT.

This clonotype was observed a handful of times. This chain uses TRBV9 with TRBJ2-7; 10 bases fit TRBD2. The CDR3 consists of 18 residues. Germline CDR1 reads SGDLS; CDR2 reads YYNGEE. Germline trimming cut 3 bases from V and 0 bases from J; bases unmatched to any gene: 12. The DNA of the CDR3 is TGTGCCAGCAGCGGTAAGGGGCTAGCGGGAGTGGCCTCCTACGAGCAGTACTTC. Residues: CASSGKGLAGVASYEQYF. The full variable domain, its missing parts supplied by reference TRBV9 and TRBJ2-7, is DSGVTQTPKHLITATGQRVTLRCSPRSGDLSVYWYQQSLDQGLQFLIQYYNGEERAKGNILERFSAQQFPDLHSELNLSSLELGDSALYFCASSGKGLAGVASYEQYFGPGTRLTVT.

V gene TRBV28 combines with J gene TRBJ1-2; 12 bases are shared with TRBD1. Trimming removed 4 bases from V and 6 bases from J; junction bases left unmatched: 3. The CDR3 spans 14 residues. Germline V lookup: CDR1 MDHEN, CDR2 SYDVKM. CDR3: CASSWGQGADGYTF. The CDR3 coding sequence is TGTGCCAGCAGTTGGGGACAGGGGGCGGATGGCTACACCTTC.

This clonotype was counted ten times or more. The chain uses TRBV4-1 and TRBJ2-2; TRBD2 is a possible D gene (5 bases). Germline-derived CDR1 and CDR2 are MGHRA and YSYEKL. The CDR3 is 14 residues long. Trimming removed 8 bases at V and 10 bases at J, with 20 bases between. The CDR3 DNA reads as TGCGCCAGCCTTAGTCTGGGTCGTAGCGCGGAGCTGTTTTTT. Translated, it gives CASLSLGRSAELFF.

The chain recombines TRBV4-1 with TRBJ1-1, with TRBD1 matching over 8 bases. The CDR3 consists of 15 residues. Germline V CDR1 and CDR2: MGHRA, YSYEKL. V lost 3 bases to trimming and J lost 4 bases; unmatched junction nucleotides: 7. CDR3 bases: TGCGCCAGCAGCCACCGGACAGGGAGGACCACTGAAGCTTTCTTT. Residues: CASSHRTGRTTEAFF.